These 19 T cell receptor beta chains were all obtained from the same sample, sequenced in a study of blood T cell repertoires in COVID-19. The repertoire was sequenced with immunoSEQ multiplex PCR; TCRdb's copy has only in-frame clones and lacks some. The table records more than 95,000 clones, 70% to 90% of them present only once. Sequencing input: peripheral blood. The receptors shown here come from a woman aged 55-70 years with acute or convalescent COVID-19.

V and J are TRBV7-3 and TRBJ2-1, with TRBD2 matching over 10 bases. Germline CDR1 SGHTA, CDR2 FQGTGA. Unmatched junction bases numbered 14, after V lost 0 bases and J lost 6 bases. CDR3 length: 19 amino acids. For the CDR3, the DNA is TGTGCCAGCAGCTTAACAGGAGGTAGCGGGAGGAAAGGTTTCAATGAGCAGTTCTTC. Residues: CASSLTGGSGRKGFNEQFF.

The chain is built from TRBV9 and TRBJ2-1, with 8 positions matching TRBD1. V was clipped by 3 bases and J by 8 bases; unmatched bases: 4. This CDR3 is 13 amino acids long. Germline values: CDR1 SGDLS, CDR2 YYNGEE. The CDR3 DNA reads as TGTGCCAGCAGCGGGACAGGGATGGATGAGCAGTTCTTC. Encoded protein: CASSGTGMDEQFF.

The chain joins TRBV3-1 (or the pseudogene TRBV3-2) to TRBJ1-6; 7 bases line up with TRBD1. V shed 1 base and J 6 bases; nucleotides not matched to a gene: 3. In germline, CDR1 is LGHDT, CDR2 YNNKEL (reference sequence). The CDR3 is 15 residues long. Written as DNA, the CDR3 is TGTGCCAGCAGCCAAGGACAGGGTCTTAATTCACCCCTCCACTTT. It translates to CASSQGQGLNSPLHF.

In DNA, the CDR3 is TGTGCCAGTAGGGAGGGTCCATATGGCTACACCTTC. Translated, it gives CASREGPYGYTF. The chain combines TRBV19 with TRBJ1-2; D unclear. Germline CDR1 LNHDA, CDR2 SQIVND (reference sequence). The V end was cut by 6 bases, the J end by 5 bases, with 10 bases between. The CDR3 loop spans 12 amino acids.

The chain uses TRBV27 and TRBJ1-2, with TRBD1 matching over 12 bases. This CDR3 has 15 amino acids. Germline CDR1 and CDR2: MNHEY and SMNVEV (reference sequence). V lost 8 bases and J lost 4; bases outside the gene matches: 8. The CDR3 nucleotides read TGTGCCAGCCGGGACAGGGGGCATGAGAGCTATGGCTACACCTTC. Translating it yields CASRDRGHESYGYTF.

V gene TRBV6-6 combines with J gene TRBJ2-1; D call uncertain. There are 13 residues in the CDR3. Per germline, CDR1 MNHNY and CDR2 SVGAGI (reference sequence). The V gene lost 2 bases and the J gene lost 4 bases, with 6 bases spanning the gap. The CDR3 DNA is TGTGCCAGCAGTTACACCCTATACAATGAGCAGTTCTTC. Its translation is CASSYTLYNEQFF.

As DNA, the CDR3 is TGCGCCAGCAGCCAAGACCCCGGACAGGGTACCTATCAGATGAACACTGAAGCTTTCTTT. Its translation: CASSQDPGQGTYQMNTEAFF. This chain connects TRBV4-1 to TRBJ1-1; 8 bases agree with TRBD1. After removal of 0 bases from V and 0 bases from J, the junction contained 15 bases not matched to a gene. CDR3 length: 20 amino acids. Germline V gene lookup returns CDR1 MGHRA and CDR2 YSYEKL.

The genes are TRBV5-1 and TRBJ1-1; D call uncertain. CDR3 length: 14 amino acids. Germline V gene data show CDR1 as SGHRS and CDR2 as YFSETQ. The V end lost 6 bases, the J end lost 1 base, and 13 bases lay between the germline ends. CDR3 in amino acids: CASMRAPGNTEAFF. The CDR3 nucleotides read TGCGCCAGCATGCGGGCACCGGGGAACACTGAAGCTTTCTTT.

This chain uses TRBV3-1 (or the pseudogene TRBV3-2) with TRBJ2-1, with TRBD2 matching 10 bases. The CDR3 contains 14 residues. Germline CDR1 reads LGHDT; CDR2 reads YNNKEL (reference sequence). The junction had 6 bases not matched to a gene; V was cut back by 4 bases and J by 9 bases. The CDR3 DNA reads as TGTGCCAGCAGCCTTACTAGCGGGAAGGGTGAGCAGTTCTTC. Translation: CASSLTSGKGEQFF.

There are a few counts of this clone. CDR3 coding DNA: TGTGCCAGCAGCCCCCGGACAGGGGGGAGCGAAAAACTGTTTTTT. Translating it yields CASSPRTGGSEKLFF. V gene TRBV7-3 combines with J gene TRBJ1-4, with 10 positions matching TRBD1. From germline, CDR1 is SGHTA and CDR2 FQGTGA. V trimming: 5 bases; J trimming: 8 bases; junction bases outside the gene matches: 8. This CDR3 contains 15 residues. Complete variable domain (other parts from reference TRBV7-3 and TRBJ1-4): GAGVSQTPSNKVTEKGKYVELRCDPISGHTALYWYRQSLGQGPEFLIYFQGTGAADDSGLPNDRFFAVRPEGSVSTLKIQRTERGDSAVYLCASSPRTGGSEKLFFGSGTQLSVL.

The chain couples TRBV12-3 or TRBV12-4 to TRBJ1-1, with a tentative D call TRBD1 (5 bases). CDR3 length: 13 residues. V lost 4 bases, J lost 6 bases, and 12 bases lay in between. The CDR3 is CASSWRQSAEAFF. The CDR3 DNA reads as TGTGCCAGCAGTTGGAGACAGTCGGCTGAAGCTTTCTTT.

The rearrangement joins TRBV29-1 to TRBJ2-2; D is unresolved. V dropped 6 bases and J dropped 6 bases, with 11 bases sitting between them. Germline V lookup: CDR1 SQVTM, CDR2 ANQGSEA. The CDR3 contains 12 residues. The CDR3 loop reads CSVAAGPGELFF. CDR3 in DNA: TGCAGCGTCGCGGCCGGTCCCGGGGAGCTGTTTTTT.

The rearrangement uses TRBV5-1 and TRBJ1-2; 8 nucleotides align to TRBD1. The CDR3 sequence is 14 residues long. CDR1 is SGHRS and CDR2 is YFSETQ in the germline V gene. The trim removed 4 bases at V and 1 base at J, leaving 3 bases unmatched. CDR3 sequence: CASSATGDNYGYTF. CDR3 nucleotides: TGCGCCAGCAGCGCGACAGGGGATAACTATGGCTACACCTTC. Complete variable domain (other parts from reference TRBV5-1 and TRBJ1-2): KAGVTQTPRYLIKTRGQQVTLSCSPISGHRSVSWYQQTPGQGLQFLFEYFSETQRNKGNFPGRFSGRQFSNSRSEMNVSTLELGDSALYLCASSATGDNYGYTFGSGTRLTVV.

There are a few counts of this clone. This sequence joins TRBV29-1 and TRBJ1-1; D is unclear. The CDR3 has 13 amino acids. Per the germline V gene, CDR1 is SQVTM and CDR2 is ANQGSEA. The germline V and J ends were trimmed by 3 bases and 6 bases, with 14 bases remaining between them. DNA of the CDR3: TGCAGCGTTGAGGAGGGAAAGGTTGCTGAAGCTTTCTTT. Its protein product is CSVEEGKVAEAFF.

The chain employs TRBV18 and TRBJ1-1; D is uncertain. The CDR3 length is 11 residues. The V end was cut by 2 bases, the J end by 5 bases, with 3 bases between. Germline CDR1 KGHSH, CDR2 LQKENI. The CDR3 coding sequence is TGTGCCAGCTCACCAACAACTGAAGCTTTCTTT. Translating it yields CASSPTTEAFF.

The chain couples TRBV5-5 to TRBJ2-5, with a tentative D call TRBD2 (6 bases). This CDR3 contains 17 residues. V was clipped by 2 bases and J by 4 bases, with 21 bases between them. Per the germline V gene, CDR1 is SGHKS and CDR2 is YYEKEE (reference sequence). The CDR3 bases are TGTGCCAGCAGCTTCTCTTCCGTGACTAGGTTTCCAGAGACCCAGTACTTC. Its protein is CASSFSSVTRFPETQYF.

The CDR3 reads CASSSPDRGANYGYTF. The DNA for the CDR3 is TGTGCCAGCAGTTCTCCTGACAGGGGAGCGAACTATGGCTACACCTTC. The chain recombines TRBV28 with TRBJ1-2, with 8 nucleotides matching TRBD1. There are 16 residues in the CDR3. The junction had 9 bases not matched to a gene; V was cut back by 4 bases and J by 2 bases. In germline, CDR1 is MDHEN, CDR2 SYDVKM.

The CDR3 sequence is CASSLAPGTYNSPLHF. CDR3 sequence (DNA): TGTGCCAGCAGTTTGGCCCCGGGGACTTATAATTCACCCCTCCACTTT. The gene calls are TRBV28 and TRBJ1-6, with D possibly matching TRBD1 (5 bases). CDR3 length equals 16 residues. The germline V gene has CDR1 MDHEN and CDR2 SYDVKM. V was trimmed by 3 bases and J by 4 bases, leaving 13 bases between them.

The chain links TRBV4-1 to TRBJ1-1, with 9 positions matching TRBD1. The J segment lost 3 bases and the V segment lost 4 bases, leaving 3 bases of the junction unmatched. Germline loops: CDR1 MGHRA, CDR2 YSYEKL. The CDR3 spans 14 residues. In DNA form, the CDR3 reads TGCGCCAGCAGCCGGTGGACAGGGGACACTGAAGCTTTCTTT. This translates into CASSRWTGDTEAFF.